This T cell receptor (beta chain) was documented in a study of spatial heterogeneity in lung cancer. Germline loops: CDR1 MNHEY, CDR2 SMNVEV (reference sequence). Trimming removed 4 bases at V and 4 bases at J, with 10 bases between. The CDR3 sequence is 13 residues long. Time point specified: sample taken at primary tumor resection. There were some 76 donors, all of them untreated patients with early-stage non-small cell lung cancer. The study sequenced unsorted whole RNA from tumor, nontumor lung or frozen PBMC. Whole-study results and caveats: Tumoral mutation counts were tracked by counts of expanded intratumoral alpha and beta TCRs.

The library protocol tagged each TCR cDNA with a unique molecular identifier. In TCRdb, the 5' RACE reads were re-called with MiXCR into one record per CDR3 protein. Altogether approximately 7,000 distinct CDR3 sequences are present, approximately 17% being singletons, with the ten largest covering over 9.5%. This clonotype is medium-sized (0.01 to 0.1%) in the sample. Its antigen is currently unknown. The genes are TRBV27 and TRBJ1-2, with D possibly TRBD1 on 5 matching bases. This TCR derives from a female donor with early-stage non-small cell lung cancer. The sequencing here drew on lung tumor tissue, taken at surgery. DNA of the CDR3: TGTGCCAGCAGTTCGGGACTTGCCTATGGCTACACCTTC. This encodes CASSSGLAYGYTF.